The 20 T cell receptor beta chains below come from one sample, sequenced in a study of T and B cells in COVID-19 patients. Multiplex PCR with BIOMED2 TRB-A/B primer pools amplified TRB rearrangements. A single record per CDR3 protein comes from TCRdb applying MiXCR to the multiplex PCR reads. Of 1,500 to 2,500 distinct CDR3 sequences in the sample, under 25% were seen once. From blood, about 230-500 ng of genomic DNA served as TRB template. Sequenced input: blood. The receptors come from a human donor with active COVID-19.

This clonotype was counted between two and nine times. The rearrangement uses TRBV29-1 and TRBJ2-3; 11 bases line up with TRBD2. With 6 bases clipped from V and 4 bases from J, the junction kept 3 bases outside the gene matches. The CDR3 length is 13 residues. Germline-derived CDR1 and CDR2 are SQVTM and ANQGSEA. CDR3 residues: CSVVTSGADTQYF. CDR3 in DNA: TGCAGCGTGGTGACTAGCGGGGCAGATACGCAGTATTTT.

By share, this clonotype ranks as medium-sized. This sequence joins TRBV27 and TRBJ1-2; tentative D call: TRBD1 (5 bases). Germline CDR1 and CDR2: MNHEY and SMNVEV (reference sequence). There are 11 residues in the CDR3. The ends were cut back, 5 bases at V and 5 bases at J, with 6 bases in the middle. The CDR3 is CASSAGYGYTF. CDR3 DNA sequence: TGTGCCAGCAGTGCAGGGTATGGCTACACCTTC.

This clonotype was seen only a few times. CDR3 sequence reads: CASSLGPGYEQYF. The DNA for the CDR3 is TGCGCCAGCAGCTTGGGTCCCGGCTACGAGCAGTACTTC. V usage is TRBV5-1 and J usage is TRBJ2-7; D gene unclear. Trimming pared 0 bases from V and 3 bases from J, leaving 7 bases between. In germline, CDR1 is SGHRS, CDR2 YFSETQ. The CDR3 is 13 residues long.

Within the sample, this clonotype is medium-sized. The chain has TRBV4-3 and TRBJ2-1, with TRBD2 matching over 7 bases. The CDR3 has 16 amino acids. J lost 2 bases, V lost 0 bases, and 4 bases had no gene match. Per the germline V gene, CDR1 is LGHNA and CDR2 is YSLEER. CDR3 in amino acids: CASSQDYGGAYNEQFF. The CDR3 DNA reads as TGCGCCAGCAGCCAAGATTATGGGGGGGCCTACAATGAGCAGTTCTTC.

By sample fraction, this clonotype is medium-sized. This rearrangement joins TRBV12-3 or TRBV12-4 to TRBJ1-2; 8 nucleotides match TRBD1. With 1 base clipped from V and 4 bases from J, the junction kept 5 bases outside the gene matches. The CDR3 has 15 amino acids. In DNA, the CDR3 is TGTGCCAGCAGTTTAGACAGGGGGAAGGGCTATGGCTACACCTTC. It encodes CASSLDRGKGYGYTF.

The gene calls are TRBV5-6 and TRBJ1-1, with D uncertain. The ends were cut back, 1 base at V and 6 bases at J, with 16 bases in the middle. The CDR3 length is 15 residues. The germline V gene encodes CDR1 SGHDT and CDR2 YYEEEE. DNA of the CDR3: TGTGCCAGCAGCTTGATGGTTGGGGTTTTCGCTGAAGCTTTCTTT. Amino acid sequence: CASSLMVGVFAEAFF.

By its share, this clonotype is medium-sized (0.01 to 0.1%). The CDR3 DNA follows: TGTGCCAGCAGCTCGACAGCGACTAACTATGGCTACACCTTC. It specifies CASSSTATNYGYTF. The rearrangement joins TRBV7-9 to TRBJ1-2; TRBD1 is a possible D gene (5 bases). The V and J ends lost 4 bases and 0 bases respectively, with 9 bases between them. Germline-derived CDR1 and CDR2 are SEHNR and FQNEAQ (reference sequence). The CDR3 has 14 residues. The variable domain in full, with the rest retrieved from reference TRBV7-9 and TRBJ1-2, is DTGVSQNPRHKITKRGQNVTFRCDPISEHNRLYWYRQTLGQGPEFLTYFQNEAQLEKSRLLSDRFSAERPKGSFSTLEIQRTEQGDSAMYLCASSSTATNYGYTFGSGTRLTVV.

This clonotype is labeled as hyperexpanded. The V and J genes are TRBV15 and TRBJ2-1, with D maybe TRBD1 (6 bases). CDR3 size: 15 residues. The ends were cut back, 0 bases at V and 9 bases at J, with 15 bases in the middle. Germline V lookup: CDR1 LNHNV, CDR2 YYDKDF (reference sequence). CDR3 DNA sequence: TGTGCCACCAGCAGAGATTGGGGCCAACAGGGTGAGCAGTTCTTC. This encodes CATSRDWGQQGEQFF.

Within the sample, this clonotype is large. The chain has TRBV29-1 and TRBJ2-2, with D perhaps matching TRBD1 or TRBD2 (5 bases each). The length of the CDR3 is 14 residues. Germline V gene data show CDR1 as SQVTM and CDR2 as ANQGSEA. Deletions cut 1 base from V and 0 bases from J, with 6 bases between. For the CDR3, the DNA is TGCAGCGTTGAAGGAGGGGCGAACACCGGGGAGCTGTTTTTT. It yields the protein CSVEGGANTGELFF.

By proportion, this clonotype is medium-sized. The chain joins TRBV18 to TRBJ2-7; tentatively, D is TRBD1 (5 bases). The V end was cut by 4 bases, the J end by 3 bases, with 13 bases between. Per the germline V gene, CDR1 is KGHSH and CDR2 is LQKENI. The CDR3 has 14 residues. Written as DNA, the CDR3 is TGTGCCAGCTCACAAGACAGCTCCATCTACGAGCAGTACTTC. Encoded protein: CASSQDSSIYEQYF. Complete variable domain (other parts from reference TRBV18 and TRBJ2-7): NAGVMQNPRHLVRRRGQEARLRCSPMKGHSHVYWYRQLPEEGLKFMVYLQKENIIDESGMPKERFSAEFPKEGPSILRIQQVVRGDSAAYFCASSQDSSIYEQYFGPGTRLTVT.

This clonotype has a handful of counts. This chain's CDR3 is CSARDRLTTGELFF. In nucleotides, the CDR3 is TGCAGTGCTAGAGATCGCCTCACCACCGGGGAGCTGTTTTTT. The rearrangement uses TRBV20-1 and TRBJ2-2; D remains unclear. Deletions cut 0 bases from V and 4 bases from J, with 9 bases between. Germline values: CDR1 DFQATT, CDR2 SNEGSKA (reference sequence). The CDR3 is 14 residues long.

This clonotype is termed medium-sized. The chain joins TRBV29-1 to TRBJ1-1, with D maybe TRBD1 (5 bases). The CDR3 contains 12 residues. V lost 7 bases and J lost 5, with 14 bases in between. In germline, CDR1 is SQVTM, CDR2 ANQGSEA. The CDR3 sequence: CSAIARDTEAFF. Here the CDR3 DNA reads TGCAGCGCAATCGCCAGGGATACTGAAGCTTTCTTT.

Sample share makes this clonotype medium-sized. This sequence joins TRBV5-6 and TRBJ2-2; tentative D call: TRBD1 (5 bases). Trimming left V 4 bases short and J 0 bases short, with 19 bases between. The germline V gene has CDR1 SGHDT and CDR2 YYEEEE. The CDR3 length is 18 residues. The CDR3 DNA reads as TGTGCCAGCAGCAAGAGGTTGAATGCAGGGTCGAACACCGGGGAGCTGTTTTTT. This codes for CASSKRLNAGSNTGELFF.

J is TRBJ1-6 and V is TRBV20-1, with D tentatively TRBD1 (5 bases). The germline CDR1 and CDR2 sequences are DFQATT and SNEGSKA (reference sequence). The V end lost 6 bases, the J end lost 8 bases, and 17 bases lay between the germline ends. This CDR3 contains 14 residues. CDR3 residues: CSASERGVDSPLHF. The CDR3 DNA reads TGCAGTGCCTCAGAACGGGGGGTGGATTCACCCCTCCACTTT.

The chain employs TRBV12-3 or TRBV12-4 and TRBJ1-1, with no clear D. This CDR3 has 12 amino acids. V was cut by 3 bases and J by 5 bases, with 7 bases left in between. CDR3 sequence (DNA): TGTGCCAGCAGTTTTAGTGGTACTGAAGCTTTCTTT. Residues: CASSFSGTEAFF.

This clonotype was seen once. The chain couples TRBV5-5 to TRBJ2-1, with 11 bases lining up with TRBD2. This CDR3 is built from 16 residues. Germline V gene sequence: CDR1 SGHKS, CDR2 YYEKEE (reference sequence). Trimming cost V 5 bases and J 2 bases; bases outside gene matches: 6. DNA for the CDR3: TGTGCCAGCAGTATCGGACTAGCGGGTGCCTACAATGAGCAGTTCTTC. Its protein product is CASSIGLAGAYNEQFF.

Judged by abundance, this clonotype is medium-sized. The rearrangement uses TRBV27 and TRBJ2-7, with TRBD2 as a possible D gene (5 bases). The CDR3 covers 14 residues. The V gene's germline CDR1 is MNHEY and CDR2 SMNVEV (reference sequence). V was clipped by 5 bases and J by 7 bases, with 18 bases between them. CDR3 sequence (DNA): TGTGCCAGCAGTCCCCCCGGGTCTAGCAGGGAGCAGTACTTC. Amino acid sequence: CASSPPGSSREQYF.

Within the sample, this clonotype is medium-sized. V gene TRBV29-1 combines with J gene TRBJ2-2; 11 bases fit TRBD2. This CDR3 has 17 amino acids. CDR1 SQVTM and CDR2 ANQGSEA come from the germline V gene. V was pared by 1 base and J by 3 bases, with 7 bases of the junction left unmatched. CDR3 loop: CSVEGVAGGAHTGELFF. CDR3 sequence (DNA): TGCAGCGTTGAAGGGGTAGCGGGAGGGGCCCACACCGGGGAGCTGTTTTTT.

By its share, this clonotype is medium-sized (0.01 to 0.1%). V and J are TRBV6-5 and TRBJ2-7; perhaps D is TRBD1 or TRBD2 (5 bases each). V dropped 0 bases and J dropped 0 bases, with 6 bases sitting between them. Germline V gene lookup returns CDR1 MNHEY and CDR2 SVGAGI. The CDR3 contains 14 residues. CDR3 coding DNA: TGTGCCAGCAGTTACTCCGGGGCCTCCTACGAGCAGTACTTC. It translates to CASSYSGASYEQYF.

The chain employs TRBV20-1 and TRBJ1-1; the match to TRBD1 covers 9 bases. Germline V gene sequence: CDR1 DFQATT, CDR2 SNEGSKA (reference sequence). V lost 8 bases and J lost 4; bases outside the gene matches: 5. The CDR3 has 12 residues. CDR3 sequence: CSTGTGSTEAFF. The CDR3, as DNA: TGCAGTACCGGGACAGGGTCCACTGAAGCTTTCTTT.